The next 26 T cell receptor beta chains were all read from a single sample in a study of blood T cell repertoires in COVID-19. Clones were sequenced by immunoSEQ multiplex PCR, and TCRdb holds only the in-frame ones, with some missing. The repertoire includes roughly 260,000 clones, approximately 79% of them detected once, and under 4.5% sits in the top ten. The specimen was peripheral blood. Source of these receptors: a woman in her thirties or forties with active or convalescent COVID-19.

The rearrangement joins TRBV19 to TRBJ2-3; 7 positions match TRBD1. Germline CDR1 reads LNHDA; CDR2 reads SQIVND (reference sequence). The V segment lost 5 bases and the J segment 4 bases; nucleotides outside the gene matches: 9. The CDR3 has 15 residues. CDR3 sequence: CASSQDRAPSDTQYF. CDR3 coding DNA: TGTGCCAGTAGTCAAGACAGGGCCCCCTCAGATACGCAGTATTTT.

The chain uses TRBV18 and TRBJ1-1, with 9 bases matching TRBD1. The germline gives CDR1 KGHSH, CDR2 LQKENI. The CDR3 is 16 amino acids. V lost 6 bases, J lost 1 base, and 9 bases stayed unmatched. CDR3 sequence reads: CASSRKQGAANTEAFF. The CDR3 bases are TGTGCCAGCTCCCGGAAACAGGGGGCGGCGAACACTGAAGCTTTCTTT.

The chain has TRBV5-4 and TRBJ2-1; D possibly corresponds to TRBD2 (5 bases). The length of the CDR3 is 15 residues. Germline CDR1 reads SGHNT; CDR2 reads YYREEE (reference sequence). Trimming took off 3 bases at V and 2 bases at J, with 12 bases between the two ends. CDR3 DNA: TGTGCCAGCAGCTGGGATGTCGGGGCCTACAATGAGCAGTTCTTC. This encodes CASSWDVGAYNEQFF.

This sequence joins TRBV11-2 and TRBJ1-6, with 7 bases that match TRBD1. The CDR3 is made up of 15 amino acids. Per germline, CDR1 SGHAT and CDR2 FQNNGV. After removal of 3 bases from V and 6 bases from J, the junction contained 5 bases not matched to a gene. The CDR3 coding sequence is TGTGCCAGCAGCTTTGGGACAGACTTTAATTCACCCCTCCACTTT. Its protein product is CASSFGTDFNSPLHF.

This rearrangement joins TRBV5-4 to TRBJ2-3; TRBD2 aligns across 11 bases. The CDR3 consists of 15 residues. Germline V gene data show CDR1 as SGHNT and CDR2 as YYREEE (reference sequence). The junction had 4 bases not matched to a gene; V was cut back by 1 base and J by 6 bases. The DNA of the CDR3 is TGTGCCAGCAGCTTGACTAGCGGGGGCGGGGATACGCAGTATTTT. This gives the protein CASSLTSGGGDTQYF.

This sequence joins TRBV9 and TRBJ2-2; TRBD1 aligns across 9 bases. Losses at the gene ends were 2 bases for V and 6 bases for J; bases not matched to a gene: 5. The germline CDR1 and CDR2 sequences are SGDLS and YYNGEE. The CDR3 length is 15 residues. The CDR3 nucleotides read TGTGCCAGCAGCGTTCAACAGGGGGCAGCCGGGGAGCTGTTTTTT. Amino acids: CASSVQQGAAGELFF.

In its sample, this clone was seen once. The gene calls are TRBV6-5 and TRBJ2-1, with 9 bases that match TRBD1. Germline trimming cut 4 bases from V and 7 bases from J; bases unmatched to any gene: 8. The germline V gene has CDR1 MNHEY and CDR2 SVGAGI. The CDR3 sequence is 15 residues long. CDR3 in DNA: TGTGCCAGCAGTTTCCGGACAGGGGAGGGGAATGAGCAGTTCTTC. This encodes CASSFRTGEGNEQFF.

The V and J genes are TRBV7-6 and TRBJ1-4, with a weak D call TRBD1 (6 bases). Germline values: CDR1 SGHVS, CDR2 FNYEAQ. V lost 2 bases, J lost 4 bases, and 20 bases lay in between. There are 18 residues in the CDR3. The CDR3 DNA sequence: TGTGCCAGCAGCTTAATAGAGCGGGGGCAAATTTATAATGAAAAACTGTTTTTT. Protein: CASSLIERGQIYNEKLFF.

This clone was seen only a few times. This rearrangement joins TRBV4-1 to TRBJ1-2; no reliable D call. The CDR3 runs 14 residues. The germline V gene has CDR1 MGHRA and CDR2 YSYEKL. V lost 0 bases to trimming and J lost 0 bases, with 5 bases between them. CDR3 nucleotides: TGCGCCAGCAGCCAAGAAGAGGCTAACTATGGCTACACCTTC. Residues: CASSQEEANYGYTF.

This clone was observed a few times. The chain has TRBV28 and TRBJ2-7, with TRBD1 as a possible D gene (6 bases). The V end was cut by 6 bases, the J end by 3 bases, with 27 bases between. The CDR3 totals 18 residues. In germline, CDR1 is MDHEN, CDR2 SYDVKM. CDR3: CASSQINPGTPHRYEQYV. The CDR3 DNA follows: TGTGCCAGCAGCCAAATCAATCCCGGGACACCGCACCGCTACGAGCAGTACGTC.

The rearrangement links TRBV11-1 to TRBJ1-5, with 9 bases fitting TRBD1. Germline values: CDR1 SGHAT, CDR2 FQDESV (reference sequence). Trimming at V came to 4 bases and at J to 0 bases, leaving 1 base not matched to a gene. The CDR3 extends over 15 amino acids. The CDR3 protein is CASSSGQGSNQPQHF. The CDR3 nucleotides are TGTGCCAGCAGCTCGGGACAGGGTAGCAATCAGCCCCAGCATTTT.

The chain carries TRBV10-3 and TRBJ1-4; 9 nucleotides agree with TRBD1. Germline V lookup: CDR1 ENHRY, CDR2 SYGVKD. V lost 2 bases, J lost 5 bases, and 3 bases stayed unmatched. The CDR3 runs 15 residues. The CDR3 reads CAISEQGQGNEKLFF. As DNA, the CDR3 is TGTGCCATCAGTGAGCAAGGACAGGGGAATGAAAAACTGTTTTTT.

The chain couples TRBV20-1 to TRBJ2-1; no clear D. The CDR3 loop spans 10 amino acids. Germline lookup yields CDR1 DFQATT and CDR2 SNEGSKA (reference sequence). V was cut by 4 bases and J by 6 bases, with 4 bases left in between. CDR3 loop: CSAILNEQFF. The DNA of the CDR3 is TGCAGTGCTATTCTCAATGAGCAGTTCTTC.

The chain combines TRBV28 with TRBJ1-2; D might be TRBD1 (5 bases). Germline V gene sequence: CDR1 MDHEN, CDR2 SYDVKM. V lost 7 bases, J lost 4 bases, and 16 bases lay in between. This CDR3 has 14 residues. CDR3 coding DNA: TGTGCCAGCATCCGGGCCCAGGGCAGCTATGGCTACACCTTC. This translates into CASIRAQGSYGYTF.

The chain links TRBV28 to TRBJ2-7; D might be TRBD2 (6 bases). The germline CDR1 and CDR2 sequences are MDHEN and SYDVKM. The germline V and J ends were trimmed by 5 bases and 2 bases, with 19 bases remaining between them. CDR3 length equals 16 residues. The CDR3 loop reads CASSPVSRGVTYEQYV. CDR3 bases: TGTGCCAGCAGTCCAGTGAGCCGCGGGGTTACCTACGAGCAGTACGTC.

V usage is TRBV30 and J usage is TRBJ2-2, with 8 bases identical to TRBD2. Unmatched junction bases numbered 8, after V lost 0 bases and J lost 8 bases. The V gene's germline CDR1 is GTSNPN and CDR2 SVGIG (reference sequence). The CDR3 runs 15 residues. CDR3 sequence (DNA): TGTGCCTGGAGTGTACTCGGGGGGGCATCTGGGGAGCTGTTTTTT. This translates into CAWSVLGGASGELFF.

This rearrangement joins TRBV19 to TRBJ1-1; D gene unclear. CDR1 LNHDA and CDR2 SQIVND come from the germline V gene (reference sequence). V lost 1 base and J 7 bases, leaving 7 bases between the germline ends. The CDR3 totals 12 residues. CDR3 residues: CASSIAGFEAFF. The DNA for the CDR3 is TGTGCCAGTAGTATAGCGGGGTTTGAAGCTTTCTTT.

This rearrangement joins TRBV3-1 (or the pseudogene TRBV3-2) to TRBJ1-2; D uncertain. The germline CDR1 and CDR2 sequences are LGHDT and YNNKEL (reference sequence). The V end lost 3 bases, the J end lost 7 bases, and 12 bases lay between the germline ends. CDR3 length: 13 residues. CDR3 in DNA: TGTGCCAGCAGCCAGACGCTGGGCCTTGGCTACACCTTC. Translated, it gives CASSQTLGLGYTF.

The chain is built from TRBV10-3 and TRBJ1-6; no definite D call. V lost 6 bases and J 7 bases, leaving 10 bases between the germline ends. The CDR3 is made up of 13 amino acids. Germline lookup yields CDR1 ENHRY and CDR2 SYGVKD. The CDR3 sequence is CAIREGVNSPLHF. In DNA, the CDR3 is TGTGCCATCAGGGAGGGAGTAAATTCACCCCTCCACTTT.

The chain joins TRBV19 to TRBJ1-2; 8 bases agree with TRBD1. The CDR3 is 15 residues long. The germline V gene has CDR1 LNHDA and CDR2 SQIVND (reference sequence). J lost 7 bases, V lost 5 bases, and 12 bases had no gene match. The CDR3 DNA follows: TGTGCCAGTAGTTTAGGAGACAGGGGATTTGGTGGCTACACCTTC. Encoded protein: CASSLGDRGFGGYTF.

The J gene is TRBJ1-1, the V gene TRBV9, with 9 bases matching TRBD1. The germline CDR1 and CDR2 sequences are SGDLS and YYNGEE. The ends lost 0 bases at V and 6 bases at J; junction bases unmatched: 3. The CDR3 runs 14 residues. CDR3 nucleotide sequence: TGTGCCAGCAGCGTAGAGGGGACAGGGTCTGAAGCTTTCTTT. This sequence encodes CASSVEGTGSEAFF.

Points on this clone: This specimen includes other DNA sequences encoding the same CDR3. The rearrangement joins TRBV5-4 to TRBJ1-2; TRBD1 matches at 7 bases. The CDR3 covers 15 residues. CDR1 is SGHNT and CDR2 is YYREEE in the germline V gene (reference sequence). Losses at the gene ends were 0 bases for V and 1 base for J; bases not matched to a gene: 3. CDR3 bases: TGTGCCAGCAGCTTGGGGACAGGAAATAACTATGGCTACACCTTC. Protein product: CASSLGTGNNYGYTF.

The chain has TRBV19 and TRBJ1-4; D call uncertain. Trimming removed 5 bases from V and 0 bases from J, with 13 bases in between. Germline CDR1 is LNHDA and CDR2 is SQIVND (reference sequence). This CDR3 is 16 amino acids long. This CDR3 reads CASSVTHRATNEKLFF. DNA for the CDR3: TGTGCCAGTAGTGTCACTCACCGTGCAACTAATGAAAAACTGTTTTTT.

The chain couples TRBV29-1 to TRBJ2-2, with TRBD1 as a possible D gene (6 bases). Germline V gives CDR1 SQVTM, CDR2 ANQGSEA. The V end was cut by 6 bases, the J end by 5 bases, with 16 bases between. The CDR3 length is 14 residues. Here the CDR3 DNA reads TGCAGCGTCGTTCCGTATGGACAGACCGGGGAGCTGTTTTTT. Protein: CSVVPYGQTGELFF.

The V and J genes are TRBV29-1 and TRBJ2-7; 7 bases map to TRBD1. The V and J ends lost 7 bases and 3 bases, in that order; junction bases with no gene match: 21. The CDR3 has 17 amino acids. The germline V gene has CDR1 SQVTM and CDR2 ANQGSEA. The CDR3: CSAQGTDSYLGHYEQYF. The CDR3 DNA sequence: TGCAGCGCACAAGGGACAGACTCATACCTGGGGCACTACGAGCAGTACTTC.

V usage is TRBV6-7 and J usage is TRBJ2-1; 8 bases fit TRBD1. Being an ORF, TRBV6-7 has a function that is uncertain. V lost 5 bases to trimming and J lost 3 bases; unmatched junction nucleotides: 3. This CDR3 contains 14 residues. The CDR3, as DNA: TGTGCCAGCAGTACCGGGACAGGCTACAATGAGCAGTTCTTC. It specifies CASSTGTGYNEQFF.